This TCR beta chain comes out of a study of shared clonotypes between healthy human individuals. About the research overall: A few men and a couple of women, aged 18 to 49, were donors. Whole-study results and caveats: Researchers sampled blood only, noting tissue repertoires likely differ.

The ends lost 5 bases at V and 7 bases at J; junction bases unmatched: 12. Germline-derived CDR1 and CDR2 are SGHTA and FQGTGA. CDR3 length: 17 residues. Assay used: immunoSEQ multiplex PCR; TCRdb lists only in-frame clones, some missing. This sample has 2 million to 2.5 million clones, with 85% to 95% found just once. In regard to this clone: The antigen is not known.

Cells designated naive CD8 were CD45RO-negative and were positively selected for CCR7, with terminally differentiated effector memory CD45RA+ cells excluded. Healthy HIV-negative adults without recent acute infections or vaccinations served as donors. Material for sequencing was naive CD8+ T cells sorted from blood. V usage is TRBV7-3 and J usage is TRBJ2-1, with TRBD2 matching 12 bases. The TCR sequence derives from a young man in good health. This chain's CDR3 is CASSHRTSGVSGNEQFF. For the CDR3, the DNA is TGTGCCAGCAGCCACCGGACTAGCGGGGTATCTGGTAATGAGCAGTTCTTC.